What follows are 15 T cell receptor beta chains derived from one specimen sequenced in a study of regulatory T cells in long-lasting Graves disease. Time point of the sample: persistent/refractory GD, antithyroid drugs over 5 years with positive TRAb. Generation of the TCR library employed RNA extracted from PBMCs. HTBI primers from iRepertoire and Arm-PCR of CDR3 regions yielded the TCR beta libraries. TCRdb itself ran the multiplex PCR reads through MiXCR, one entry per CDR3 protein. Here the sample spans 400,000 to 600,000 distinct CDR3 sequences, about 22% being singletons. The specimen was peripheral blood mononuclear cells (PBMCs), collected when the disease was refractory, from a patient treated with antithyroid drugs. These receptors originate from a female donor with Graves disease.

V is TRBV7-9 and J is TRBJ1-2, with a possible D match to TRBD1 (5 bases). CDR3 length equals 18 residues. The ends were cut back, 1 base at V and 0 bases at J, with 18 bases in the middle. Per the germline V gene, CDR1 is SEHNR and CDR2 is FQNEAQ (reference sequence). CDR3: CASSLVVSTVLSNYGYTF. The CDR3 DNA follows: TGTGCCAGCAGCTTAGTGGTTTCGACAGTACTGTCTAACTATGGCTACACCTTC.

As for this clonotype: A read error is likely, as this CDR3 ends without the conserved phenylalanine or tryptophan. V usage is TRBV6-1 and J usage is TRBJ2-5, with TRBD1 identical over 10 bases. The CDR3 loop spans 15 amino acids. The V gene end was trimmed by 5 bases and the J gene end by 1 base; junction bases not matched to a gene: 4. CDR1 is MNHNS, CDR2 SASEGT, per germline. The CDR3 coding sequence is TGTGCCAGCAGTACGACAGGGGGCCCCCAAGAGACCCAGTACCTC. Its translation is CASSTTGGPQETQYL.

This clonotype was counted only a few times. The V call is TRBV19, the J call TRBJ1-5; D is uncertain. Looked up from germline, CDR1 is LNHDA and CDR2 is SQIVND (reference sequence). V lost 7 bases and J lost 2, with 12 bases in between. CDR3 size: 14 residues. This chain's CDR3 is CASKPATGNQPQHF. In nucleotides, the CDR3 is TGTGCCAGTAAGCCGGCGACCGGCAATCAGCCCCAGCATTTT.

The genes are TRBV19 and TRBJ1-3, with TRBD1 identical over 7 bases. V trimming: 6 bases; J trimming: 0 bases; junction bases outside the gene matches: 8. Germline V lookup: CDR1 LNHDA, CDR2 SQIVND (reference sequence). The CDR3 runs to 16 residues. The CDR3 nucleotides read TGTGCCAGTAGCTCACAGGGGCCTGACTCTGGAAACACCATATATTTT. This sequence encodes CASSSQGPDSGNTIYF.

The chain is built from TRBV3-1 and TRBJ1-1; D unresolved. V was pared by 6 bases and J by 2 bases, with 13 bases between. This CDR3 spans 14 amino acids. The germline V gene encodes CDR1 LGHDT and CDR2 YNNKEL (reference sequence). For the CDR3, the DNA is TGTGCCAGCAGTCGTAACAGCGACAACACTGAAGCTTTCTTT. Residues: CASSRNSDNTEAFF.

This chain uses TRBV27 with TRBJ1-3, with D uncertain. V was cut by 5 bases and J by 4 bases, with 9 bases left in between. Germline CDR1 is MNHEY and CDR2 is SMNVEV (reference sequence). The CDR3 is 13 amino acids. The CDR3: CASSTDIGNTIYF. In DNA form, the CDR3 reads TGTGCCAGCAGTACCGACATCGGAAACACCATATATTTT.

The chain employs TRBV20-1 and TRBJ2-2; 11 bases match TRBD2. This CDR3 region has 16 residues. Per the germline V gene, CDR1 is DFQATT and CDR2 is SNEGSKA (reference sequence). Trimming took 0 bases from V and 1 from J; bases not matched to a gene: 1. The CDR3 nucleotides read TGCAGTGCTAGAGAAGGGACTAGCGGGAACACCGGGGAGCTGTTTTTT. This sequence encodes CSAREGTSGNTGELFF.

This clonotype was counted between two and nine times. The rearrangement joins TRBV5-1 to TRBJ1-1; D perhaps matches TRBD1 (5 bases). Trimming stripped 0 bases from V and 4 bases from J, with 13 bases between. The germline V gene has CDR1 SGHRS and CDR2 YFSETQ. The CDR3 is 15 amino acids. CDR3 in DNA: TGCGCCAGCAGCTTGGCTCGGGGGATGGGCACTGAAGCTTTCTTT. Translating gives CASSLARGMGTEAFF.

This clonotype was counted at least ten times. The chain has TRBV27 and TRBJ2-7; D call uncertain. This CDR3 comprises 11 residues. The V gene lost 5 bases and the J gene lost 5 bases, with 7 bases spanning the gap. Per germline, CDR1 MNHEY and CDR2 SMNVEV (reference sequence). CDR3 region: CASSAGNEQYF. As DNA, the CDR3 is TGTGCCAGCAGTGCCGGTAACGAGCAGTACTTC.

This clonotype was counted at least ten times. The CDR3 sequence is CASTGRPDSNQPQHF. For the CDR3, the DNA is TGTGCCAGCACGGGTCGCCCAGATAGCAATCAGCCCCAGCATTTT. V gene TRBV12-3 or TRBV12-4 combines with J gene TRBJ1-5; D uncertain. Trimming removed 7 bases at V and 0 bases at J, with 13 bases between. The CDR3 loop spans 15 amino acids.

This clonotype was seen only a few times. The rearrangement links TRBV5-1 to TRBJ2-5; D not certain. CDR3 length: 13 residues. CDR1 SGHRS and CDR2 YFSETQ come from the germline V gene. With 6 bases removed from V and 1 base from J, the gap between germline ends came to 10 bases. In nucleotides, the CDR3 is TGCGCCAGCACCTTCGCGGTCCAAGAGACCCAGTACTTC. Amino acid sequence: CASTFAVQETQYF. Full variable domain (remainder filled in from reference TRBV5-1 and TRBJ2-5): KAGVTQTPRYLIKTRGQQVTLSCSPISGHRSVSWYQQTPGQGLQFLFEYFSETQRNKGNFPGRFSGRQFSNSRSEMNVSTLELGDSALYLCASTFAVQETQYFGPGTRLLVL.

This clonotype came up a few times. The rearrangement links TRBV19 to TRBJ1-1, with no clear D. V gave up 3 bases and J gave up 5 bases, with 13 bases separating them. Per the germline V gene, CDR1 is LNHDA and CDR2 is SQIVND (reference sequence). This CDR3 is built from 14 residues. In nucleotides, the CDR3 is TGTGCCAGTAGTATGTTGGGGAGGCTTACTGAAGCTTTCTTT. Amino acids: CASSMLGRLTEAFF.

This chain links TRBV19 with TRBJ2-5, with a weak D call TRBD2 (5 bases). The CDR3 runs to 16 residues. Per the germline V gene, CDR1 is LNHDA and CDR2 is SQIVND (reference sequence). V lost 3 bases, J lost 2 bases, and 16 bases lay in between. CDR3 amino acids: CASSMGFASGQETQYF. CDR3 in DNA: TGTGCCAGTAGTATGGGGTTTGCATCGGGGCAAGAGACCCAGTACTTC.

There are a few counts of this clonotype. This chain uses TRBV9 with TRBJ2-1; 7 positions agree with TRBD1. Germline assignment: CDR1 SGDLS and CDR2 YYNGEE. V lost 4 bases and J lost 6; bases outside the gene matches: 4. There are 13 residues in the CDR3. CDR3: CASSLEGANEQFF. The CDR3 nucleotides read TGTGCCAGCAGCTTAGAGGGGGCCAATGAGCAGTTCTTC.

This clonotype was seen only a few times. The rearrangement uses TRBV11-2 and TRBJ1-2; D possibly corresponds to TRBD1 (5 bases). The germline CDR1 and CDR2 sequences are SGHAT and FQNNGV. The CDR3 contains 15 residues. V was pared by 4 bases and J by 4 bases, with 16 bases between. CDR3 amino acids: CASSSFRAGSYGYTF. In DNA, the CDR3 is TGTGCCAGCAGCTCATTCAGGGCAGGGAGCTATGGCTACACCTTC.